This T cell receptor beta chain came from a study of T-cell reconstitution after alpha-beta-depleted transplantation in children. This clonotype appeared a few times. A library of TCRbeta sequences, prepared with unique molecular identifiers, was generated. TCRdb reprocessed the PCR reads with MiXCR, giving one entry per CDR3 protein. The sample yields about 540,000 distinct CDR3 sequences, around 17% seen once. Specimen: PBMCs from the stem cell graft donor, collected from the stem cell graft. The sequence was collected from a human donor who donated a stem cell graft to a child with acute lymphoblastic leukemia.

CDR3 in amino acids: CASSLAGGDGYGYTF. CDR3 DNA: TGTGCCAGCAGTTTGGCAGGGGGCGACGGGTATGGCTACACCTTC. The chain recombines TRBV27 with TRBJ1-2; 8 bases line up with TRBD1. The germline gives CDR1 MNHEY, CDR2 SMNVEV (reference sequence). The J segment lost 5 bases and the V segment lost 3 bases, leaving 8 bases of the junction unmatched. The CDR3 extends over 15 amino acids.